Here is one TCR beta chain with its context. These data are taken from a study of blood T cell repertoires in COVID-19. For the study at large: Collection of acute and convalescent COVID-19 samples took place in the United States, Italy and Spain.

Source study methods: The authors estimated nucleated cell counts from reference gene primer amplification. Profiled with immunoSEQ multiplex PCR; TCRdb holds only in-frame clones, not every one. V and J calls and clone size are given by that table; D and trimming were obtained from the DNA. In the table there are a few hundred thousand clones, about four fifths of which are singletons. CDR1 is SGHAT, CDR2 FQNNGV, per germline. This CDR3 comprises 14 residues. Trimming pared 3 bases from V and 1 base from J, leaving 9 bases between. The chain recombines TRBV11-2 with TRBJ1-1; possibly TRBD1 for D (5 bases). Specimen: peripheral blood. The source of this sequence is a young man who had recovered from COVID-19. The CDR3 region is CASSLGGANTEAFF. For the CDR3, the DNA is TGTGCCAGCAGCTTGGGGGGTGCGAACACTGAAGCTTTCTTT.